A single sample gave rise to the 7 T cell receptor beta chains below, sequenced in a study of blood T cell repertoires in COVID-19. Repertoires were generated with immunoSEQ multiplex PCR, while TCRdb's copy carries only in-frame clones and drops some. The data show fewer than 150,000 clones, around 79% seen once. The sequencing input was peripheral blood. All receptors derive from a man older than 75 with acute or convalescent COVID-19.

This clone was recorded only once. The chain recombines TRBV5-1 with TRBJ2-1; no reliable D call. This CDR3 spans 12 amino acids. The V gene's germline CDR1 is SGHRS and CDR2 YFSETQ. V lost 0 bases, J lost 6 bases, and 4 bases lay in between. The CDR3 protein is CASSLGGNEQFF. The CDR3 DNA sequence: TGCGCCAGCAGCTTGGGAGGCAATGAGCAGTTCTTC.

This clone was recorded once. The rearrangement links TRBV6-6 to TRBJ1-2; 10 bases fit TRBD1. Germline V CDR1 and CDR2: MNHNY, SVGAGI (reference sequence). CDR3 size: 17 residues. With 6 bases clipped from V and 2 bases from J, the junction kept 12 bases outside the gene matches. The CDR3 protein is CASRRRDRGLVNYGYTF. The CDR3 DNA reads as TGTGCCAGCAGACGACGAGACAGGGGGCTAGTAAACTATGGCTACACCTTC.

The V and J genes are TRBV5-4 and TRBJ2-5; a weak D match, TRBD2 (6 bases). Germline assignment: CDR1 SGHNT and CDR2 YYREEE (reference sequence). The CDR3 is 14 amino acids. Trimming left V 4 bases short and J 4 bases short, with 14 bases between. The DNA for the CDR3 is TGTGCCAGCAGCCTAGGGCCGGAGGGAGAGACCCAGTACTTC. Translation gives CASSLGPEGETQYF.

The chain couples TRBV3-1 (or the pseudogene TRBV3-2) to TRBJ2-5; D remains ambiguous. CDR1 is LGHDT, CDR2 YNNKEL, per germline (reference sequence). The CDR3 runs to 12 residues. Between the trimmed V and J ends, which lost 2 bases and 5 bases, there was a span of 6 bases. CDR3 protein: CASSQRSETQYF. The DNA of the CDR3 is TGTGCCAGCAGCCAACGGTCCGAGACCCAGTACTTC.

The chain couples TRBV27 to TRBJ2-5, with D perhaps TRBD1 (6 bases). V lost 6 bases, J lost 4 bases, and 15 bases lay in between. CDR3 length: 14 amino acids. In germline, CDR1 is MNHEY, CDR2 SMNVEV (reference sequence). CDR3 residues: CASRTQGFAETQYF. The CDR3 DNA reads TGTGCCAGCAGGACGCAGGGGTTCGCAGAGACCCAGTACTTC.

The chain links TRBV2 to TRBJ2-5, with TRBD1 as a possible D gene (5 bases). This CDR3 is 15 amino acids long. Deletions cut 4 bases from V and 5 bases from J, with 17 bases between. The germline gives CDR1 SNHLY, CDR2 FYNNEI. DNA of the CDR3: TGTGCCAGCAGTGGCCCTGGGCAGGGTGGCGAGACCCAGTACTTC. Translating gives CASSGPGQGGETQYF.

The chain has TRBV2 and TRBJ1-2; D might be TRBD1 (5 bases). The germline V gene encodes CDR1 SNHLY and CDR2 FYNNEI. The CDR3 contains 13 residues. V lost 7 bases to trimming and J lost 4 bases, with 13 bases between them. DNA for the CDR3: TGTGCCAGCATAAAGGGGCGCACCTATGGCTACACCTTC. Translated: CASIKGRTYGYTF.